This TCR beta chain was found in a study of human T cells and chemical hapten exposure. Study-wide background: Slight volume differences across pooled libraries mainly accounted for varying per-sample TCR yields.

Study-level points and caveats: Alopecia affected the donors, so their immune response may differ from healthy people's. In comparison with controls, expanded TCRs gave rise to a significantly larger number of large CDR3 similarity clusters.

MiXCR, applied by TCRdb to the RACE reads, yields one record per CDR3 protein. The sample has 90,000 to 110,000 distinct CDR3 sequences; approximately 36% are singletons. The time point here: patch test 3, about 24 weeks after DPC sensitization. Treatment here: therapeutic diphenylcyclopropenone sensitization with weekly scalp DPC. Trimming shortened V by 7 bases and J by 1 base, and 5 bases separated the two germline ends. The CDR3 is made up of 11 amino acids. CDR1 and CDR2 from the germline V gene are SGDLS and YYNGEE. This clonotype was seen just once. As yet, its antigen is unknown. The sequence was obtained from a middle-aged man with alopecia areata. Some clones in this sample may be carry-over from other donors' samples. The genes are TRBV9 and TRBJ2-5; D could derive from TRBD1 or TRBD2 (5 bases each). The sample here was whole blood, taken in connection with sensitization to the hapten diphenylcyclopropenone (DPC). The CDR3 spells CASGTQETQYF. The CDR3 coding sequence is TGTGCCAGCGGGACCCAAGAGACCCAGTACTTC.